This T cell receptor beta chain emerged from a study of STAT5B mutations in CD4+ large granular lymphocyte leukemia. Study results and caveats: No patients shared main leukemic clonotypes, though roughly 27% appeared at low frequency elsewhere. Compared with healthy controls (2/35), patient top clones favored TRBV06 (8/27). Patient CD4-sorted repertoires looked more clonal than healthy CD4+ repertoires, even without putative leukemic clones.

The protocol was immunoSEQ multiplex PCR, while the TCRdb copy is restricted to in-frame clones and leaves out a portion. Here the sample spans about 46,000 clones, 80% to 85% being singletons. As concerns this clone: As yet, its antigen is unknown.

Buffy coats from healthy blood donors served as controls. Germline loops: CDR1 SGDLS, CDR2 YYNGEE. The junction had 4 bases not matched to a gene; V was cut back by 4 bases and J by 3 bases. CDR3 length: 14 residues. This TCR was recovered from a human donor in good health. This sequence joins TRBV9 and TRBJ2-7, with 10 bases fitting TRBD1. Sequencing input: CD4+ T cells from blood buffy coats. The CDR3 region is CASSPRDRGYEQYF. Here the CDR3 DNA reads TGTGCCAGCAGCCCCCGGGACAGGGGCTACGAGCAGTACTTC.